This T cell receptor (beta chain) was recovered during a study of T cell responses to AZD1222 COVID-19 vaccine. This CDR3 is built from 14 residues. V was shortened by 3 bases and J by 2 bases, with 8 bases between the two germline ends. Germline V CDR1 and CDR2: SEHNR, FQNEAQ (reference sequence). Repertoires were generated with immunoSEQ multiplex PCR, while TCRdb's copy carries only in-frame clones and drops some. The sample shows some 140,000 clones, approximately 92% of them seen only once. The TCR comes from an adult who received the AZD1222 COVID-19 vaccine. This chain uses TRBV7-9 with TRBJ1-5, with D unresolved. Source: peripheral blood, taken 28 days after the second AZD1222 dose. CDR3 coding DNA: TGTGCCAGCAGCTTGGGAGGAGGCAATCAGCCCCAGCATTTT. Protein sequence: CASSLGGGNQPQHF.